These 14 T cell receptor beta chains were all obtained from the same sample, sequenced in a study of somatic mutations in cytotoxic T cells in rheumatoid arthritis. This table comes from immunoSEQ multiplex PCR, and its TCRdb copy is limited to in-frame clones, with some not included. Altogether 15,000 to 20,000 clones are present, 80% to 85% being singletons, with the ten largest covering 25% to 30%. The sequenced material came from CD8+ T cells sorted from blood. These receptors were collected from an adult with rheumatoid arthritis.

V gene TRBV19 combines with J gene TRBJ2-5, with D unresolved. The CDR3 extends over 15 amino acids. The V end lost 3 bases, the J end lost 0 bases, and 11 bases lay between the germline ends. CDR1 LNHDA and CDR2 SQIVND come from the germline V gene (reference sequence). The DNA for the CDR3 is TGTGCCAGTAGTATGGCAGGCTCGTACCAAGAGACCCAGTACTTC. This encodes CASSMAGSYQETQYF.

The gene calls are TRBV28 and TRBJ1-5, with 11 bases lining up with TRBD1. Germline CDR1 and CDR2: MDHEN and SYDVKM. The CDR3 length is 15 residues. The V and J ends lost 8 bases and 7 bases, in that order; junction bases with no gene match: 10. The CDR3 spells CASYPRDRGWQPQHF. The CDR3 DNA follows: TGTGCCAGCTACCCCCGGGACAGGGGGTGGCAGCCCCAGCATTTT.

The rearrangement links TRBV4-1 to TRBJ1-4, with a possible D match to TRBD1 (5 bases). The germline V gene has CDR1 MGHRA and CDR2 YSYEKL. The CDR3 runs 15 residues. Trimming left V 7 bases short and J 8 bases short, with 20 bases between. The DNA of the CDR3 is TGCGCCAGCAAAGGCACTATTGGGACGTTCGAAAAACTGTTTTTT. It yields the protein CASKGTIGTFEKLFF.

The chain joins TRBV29-1 to TRBJ2-5, with 7 bases identical to TRBD1. The J call may be mistaken, given a closer DNA end match to TRBJ2-7. There are 12 residues in the CDR3. The germline gives CDR1 SQVTM, CDR2 ANQGSEA. The CDR3 reads CSVTGSNHEQYF. The CDR3 nucleotides read TGCAGCGTGACAGGGAGTAACCACGAGCAGTACTTC.

About this clone itself: One end of the junction is discordant with germline, which a read error may explain. In the same sample, other DNA sequences code for this CDR3. V and J are TRBV30 and TRBJ2-7; D might be TRBD2 (6 bases). Germline values: CDR1 GTSNPN, CDR2 SVGIG (reference sequence). The CDR3 is 14 amino acids. The CDR3 bases are TGTGCCTGGAGTGGGCCTAGCGAAGCTTACGAGCAATACTTC. Its translation: CAWSGPSEAYEQYF. Full variable domain (remainder filled in from reference TRBV30 and TRBJ2-7): SQTIHQWPATLVQPVGSPLSLECTVEGTSNPNLYWYRQAAGRGLQLLFYSVGIGQISSEVPQNLSASRPQDRQFILSSKKLLLSDSGFYLCAWSGPSEAYEQYFGPGTRLTVT.

The rearrangement links TRBV7-9 to TRBJ2-1; 10 bases fit TRBD2. The CDR3 contains 15 residues. From germline, CDR1 is SEHNR and CDR2 FQNEAQ (reference sequence). Unmatched junction bases numbered 5, after V lost 5 bases and J lost 4 bases. CDR3 sequence reads: CASSVSGGLYNEQFF. The CDR3 DNA reads as TGTGCCAGCAGCGTTAGCGGGGGGCTATACAATGAGCAGTTCTTC.

This rearrangement joins TRBV9 to TRBJ2-5, with D perhaps TRBD1 (6 bases). Trimming shortened V by 4 bases and J by 5 bases, and 12 bases separated the two germline ends. The CDR3 is 13 residues long. Germline lookup yields CDR1 SGDLS and CDR2 YYNGEE. CDR3 nucleotide sequence: TGTGCCAGCAGCATCGATCAGGGGGAGACCCAGTACTTC. This gives the protein CASSIDQGETQYF.

This clone turned up a few times. The rearrangement joins TRBV27 to TRBJ1-6, with 7 bases aligning to TRBD1. CDR1 MNHEY and CDR2 SMNVEV come from the germline V gene (reference sequence). J was trimmed by 7 bases and V by 2 bases; bases with no gene match: 8. The CDR3 length is 16 residues. The CDR3 loop is CASSLDGQVLNSPLHF. For the CDR3, the DNA is TGTGCCAGCAGTTTAGATGGACAGGTGTTAAATTCACCCCTCCACTTT.

The gene calls are TRBV6-5 and TRBJ1-2; 7 nucleotides agree with TRBD1. Germline V gene sequence: CDR1 MNHEY, CDR2 SVGAGI. There are 13 residues in the CDR3. V gave up 6 bases and J gave up 6 bases; unmatched junction bases: 7. The CDR3 DNA reads as TGTGCCAGCAGGGAGACAGGGACGGATGGCTACACCTTC. Protein: CASRETGTDGYTF.

This chain joins TRBV5-4 and TRBJ2-3; D remains unclear. Trimming stripped 0 bases from V and 0 bases from J, with 8 bases between. Germline CDR1 is SGHNT and CDR2 is YYREEE (reference sequence). This CDR3 spans 15 amino acids. The CDR3 reads CASSLDTTSTDTQYF. The CDR3 DNA follows: TGTGCCAGCAGCTTGGACACTACTAGCACAGATACGCAGTATTTT.

A single count supports this clone. The chain uses TRBV9 and TRBJ2-3, with 10 positions matching TRBD2. Germline CDR1 and CDR2: SGDLS and YYNGEE. The CDR3 spans 15 residues. J gave up 2 bases and V 4 bases, and 4 bases lay outside the gene matches. CDR3 residues: CASSILAGDTDTQYF. Here the CDR3 DNA reads TGTGCCAGCAGCATCCTAGCGGGAGACACAGATACGCAGTATTTT.

J is TRBJ2-3 and V is TRBV30, with D perhaps matching TRBD2 (5 bases). Germline-derived CDR1 and CDR2 are GTSNPN and SVGIG (reference sequence). V was trimmed by 4 bases and J by 4 bases, leaving 9 bases between them. This CDR3 is 12 amino acids long. The DNA of the CDR3 is TGTGCCTGGACCGGGGTCGCAGATACGCAGTATTTT. It yields the protein CAWTGVADTQYF.

This clone was counted only a few times. V and J are TRBV10-3 and TRBJ2-7; possibly TRBD1 for D (6 bases). Trimming removed 0 bases from V and 2 bases from J, with 14 bases in between. In germline, CDR1 is ENHRY, CDR2 SYGVKD. The CDR3 covers 16 residues. The CDR3 loop reads CAISESAAGVTYEQYF. Written as DNA, the CDR3 is TGTGCCATCAGTGAGTCAGCGGCAGGGGTAACCTACGAGCAGTACTTC.

The J gene is TRBJ2-2, the V gene TRBV7-8, with 12 positions matching TRBD2. This CDR3 spans 17 amino acids. V was pared by 5 bases and J by 1 base, with 5 bases of the junction left unmatched. Germline-derived CDR1 and CDR2 are SGHVS and FQNEAQ. The CDR3: CASSKPGLAGNTGELFF. The DNA of the CDR3 is TGTGCCAGCAGCAAACCGGGACTAGCGGGGAACACCGGGGAGCTGTTTTTT.